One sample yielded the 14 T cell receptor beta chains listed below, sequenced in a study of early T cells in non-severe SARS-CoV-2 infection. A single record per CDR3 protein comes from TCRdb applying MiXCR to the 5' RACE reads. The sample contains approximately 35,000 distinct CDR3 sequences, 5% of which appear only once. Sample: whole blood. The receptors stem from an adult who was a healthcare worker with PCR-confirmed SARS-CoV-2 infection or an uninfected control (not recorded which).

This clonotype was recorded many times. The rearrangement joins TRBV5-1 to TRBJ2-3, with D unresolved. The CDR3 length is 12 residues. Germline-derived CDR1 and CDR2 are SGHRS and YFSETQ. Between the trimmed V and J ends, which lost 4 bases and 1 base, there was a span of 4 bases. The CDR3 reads CASSEGTDTQYF. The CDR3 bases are TGCGCCAGCAGCGAGGGCACAGATACGCAGTATTTT.

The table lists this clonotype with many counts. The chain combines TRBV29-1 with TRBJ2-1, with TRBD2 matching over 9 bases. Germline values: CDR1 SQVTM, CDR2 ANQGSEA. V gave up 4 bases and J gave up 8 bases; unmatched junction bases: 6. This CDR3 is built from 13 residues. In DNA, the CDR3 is TGCAGCGTTGTCGGCGGGGGGGCGTATGAGCAGTTCTTC. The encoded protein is CSVVGGGAYEQFF.

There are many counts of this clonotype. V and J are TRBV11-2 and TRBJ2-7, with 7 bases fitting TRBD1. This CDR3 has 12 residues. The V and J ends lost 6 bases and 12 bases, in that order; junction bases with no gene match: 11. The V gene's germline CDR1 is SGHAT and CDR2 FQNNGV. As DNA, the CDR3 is TGTGCCAGCAGTCCCCTGGACAGGCCGCGGTACTTC. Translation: CASSPLDRPRYF. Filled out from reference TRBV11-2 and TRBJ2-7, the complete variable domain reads EAGVAQSPRYKIIEKRQSVAFWCNPISGHATLYWYQQILGQGPKLLIQFQNNGVVDDSQLPKDRFSAERLKGVDSTLKIQPAKLEDSAVYLCASSPLDRPRYFGPGTRLTVT.

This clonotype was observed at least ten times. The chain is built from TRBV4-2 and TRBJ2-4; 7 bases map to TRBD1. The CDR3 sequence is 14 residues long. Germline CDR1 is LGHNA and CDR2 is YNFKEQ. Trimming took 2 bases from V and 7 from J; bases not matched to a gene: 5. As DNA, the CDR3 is TGTGCCAGCAGCCAAAACAGGGGAGTGAACATTCAGTACTTC. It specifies CASSQNRGVNIQYF.

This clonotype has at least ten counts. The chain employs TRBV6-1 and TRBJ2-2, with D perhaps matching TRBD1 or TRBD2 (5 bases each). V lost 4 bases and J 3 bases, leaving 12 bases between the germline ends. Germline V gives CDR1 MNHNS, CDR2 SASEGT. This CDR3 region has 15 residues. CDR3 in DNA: TGTGCCAGCAGTGGAGGGGAATGGGACACCGGGGAGCTGTTTTTT. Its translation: CASSGGEWDTGELFF.

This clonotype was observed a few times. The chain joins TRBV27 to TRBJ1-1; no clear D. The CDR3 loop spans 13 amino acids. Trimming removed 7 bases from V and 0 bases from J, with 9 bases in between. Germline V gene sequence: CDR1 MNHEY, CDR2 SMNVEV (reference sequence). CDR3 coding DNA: TGTGCCAGCAACTTCAGGATGAACACTGAAGCTTTCTTT. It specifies CASNFRMNTEAFF.

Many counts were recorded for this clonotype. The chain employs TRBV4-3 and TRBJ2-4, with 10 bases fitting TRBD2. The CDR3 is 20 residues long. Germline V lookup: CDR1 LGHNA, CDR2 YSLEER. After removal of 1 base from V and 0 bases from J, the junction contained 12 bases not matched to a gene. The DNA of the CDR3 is TGCGCCAGCAGCCAAGTGGTGCAACTAGCGGGGAATCTAGCCAAAAACATTCAGTACTTC. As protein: CASSQVVQLAGNLAKNIQYF.

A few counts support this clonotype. CDR3 DNA: TGTGCCAGCAGCTTAGGATATGCTGATAATGAAAAACTGTTTTTT. Its protein is CASSLGYADNEKLFF. V and J are TRBV7-2 and TRBJ1-4, with D hard to call. V shed 1 base and J shed 4 bases, with 10 bases lying between them. Germline V gene data show CDR1 as SGHTA and CDR2 as FQGNSA. The CDR3 totals 15 residues.

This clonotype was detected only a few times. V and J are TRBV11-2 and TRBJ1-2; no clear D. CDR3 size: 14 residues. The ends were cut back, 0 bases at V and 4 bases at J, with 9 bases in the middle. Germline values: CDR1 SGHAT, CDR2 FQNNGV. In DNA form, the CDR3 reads TGTGCCAGCAGCTTAGACAGGTTGATCTATGGCTACACCTTC. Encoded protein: CASSLDRLIYGYTF. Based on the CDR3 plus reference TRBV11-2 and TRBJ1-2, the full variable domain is EAGVAQSPRYKIIEKRQSVAFWCNPISGHATLYWYQQILGQGPKLLIQFQNNGVVDDSQLPKDRFSAERLKGVDSTLKIQPAKLEDSAVYLCASSLDRLIYGYTFGSGTRLTVV.

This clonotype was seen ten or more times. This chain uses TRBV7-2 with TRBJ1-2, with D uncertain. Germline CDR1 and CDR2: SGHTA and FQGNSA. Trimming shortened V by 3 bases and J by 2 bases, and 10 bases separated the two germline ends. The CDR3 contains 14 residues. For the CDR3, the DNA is TGTGCCAGCAGCTTCACCCGTGGGAACTATGGCTACACCTTC. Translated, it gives CASSFTRGNYGYTF.

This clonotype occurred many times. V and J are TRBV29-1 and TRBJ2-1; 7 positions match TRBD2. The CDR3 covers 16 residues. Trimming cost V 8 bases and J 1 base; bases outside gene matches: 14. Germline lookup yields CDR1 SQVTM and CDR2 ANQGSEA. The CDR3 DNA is TGCAGCACAACTAGCGTACATGGGGGGTCCTACAATGAGCAGTTCTTC. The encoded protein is CSTTSVHGGSYNEQFF.

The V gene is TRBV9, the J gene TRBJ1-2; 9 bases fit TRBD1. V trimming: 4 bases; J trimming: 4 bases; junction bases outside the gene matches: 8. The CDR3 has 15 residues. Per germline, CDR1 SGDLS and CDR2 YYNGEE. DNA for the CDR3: TGTGCCAGCAGCCCCCAGACAGGGGGAGGCTATGGCTACACCTTC. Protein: CASSPQTGGGYGYTF.

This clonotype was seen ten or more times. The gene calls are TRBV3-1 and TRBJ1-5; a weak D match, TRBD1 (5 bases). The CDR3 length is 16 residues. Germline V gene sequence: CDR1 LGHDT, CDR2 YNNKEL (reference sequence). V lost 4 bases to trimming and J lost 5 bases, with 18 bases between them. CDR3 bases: TGTGCCAGCAGCCTTAGTGCCCAGGGATCTCATCAGCCCCAGCATTTT. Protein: CASSLSAQGSHQPQHF.

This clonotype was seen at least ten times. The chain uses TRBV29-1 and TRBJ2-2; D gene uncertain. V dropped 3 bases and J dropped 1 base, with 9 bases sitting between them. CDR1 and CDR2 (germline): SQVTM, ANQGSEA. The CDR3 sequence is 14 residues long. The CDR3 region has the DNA TGCAGCGTTGACCAGGTCGGGAACACCGGGGAGCTGTTTTTT. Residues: CSVDQVGNTGELFF.